The rows below give T cell receptor beta chains drawn from one sample of a study of PD-1 blockade in mismatch repair-deficient tumors. Assay: immunoSEQ multiplex PCR; the TCRdb copy retains only in-frame clones and omits some. The sample includes over 100,000 clones, about 80% of them seen just once. The sequenced sample was peripheral blood, obtained about 60 weeks after starting pembrolizumab. Receptors originate from an adult with mismatch repair-deficient cancer. The CDR3 runs from the conserved cysteine through the conserved F or W.

v_call cdr3_aa
TRBV10-3 CAISAWTGDNEQFF
TRBV7-8 CASSLRVPIQNTGELFF
TRBV6-6 CASSYGETGELFF
TRBV30 CAWSVNNEQFF
TRBV30 CAWSVGSADTQYF
TRBV5-5 CASSRDMPSTGELFF
TRBV5-1 CASSFAGSGANVLTF
TRBV9 CASAGARGNTIYF
TRBV19 CASSIVKTETQYF
TRBV25-1 CASSAGLGQPQHF
TRBV25-1 CASSVGGRNTEAFF
TRBV7-8 CASSFLRQGPDEQYF
TRBV4-1 CASSPLTSTDTQYF
TRBV6-5 CASSPDGLTNTIYF
TRBV7-9 CASSLDRITDTQYF
TRBV28 CASSTPPLRSNYGYTF
TRBV5-1 CASSLMGSGNEQFF
TRBV2 CASSLAISTDTQYF
TRBV6-5 CASSGTGGEQYF
TRBV5-1 CASSPSETATNEKLFF
TRBV29-1 CSVPTGGSSYEQYF
TRBV12-5 CASGLTGTGGGEQYF
TRBV7-8 CASSSNWGRDKTYEQYF
TRBV15 CATSRDVGDRGPEAFF
TRBV12-5 CASGLSVFNTEAFF
TRBV27 CASPRAGAKPQHF
TRBV28 CASSPLGGAGGFRGTDTQYF
TRBV7-9 CASSFSGPSSEQYF
TRBV4-2 CASSQGLAGEVTDTQYF
TRBV7-8 CASRHPRTSGRGEQYF
TRBV29-1 CSVESVLVKSHYGYTF
TRBV7-6 CASSSPAEKLEQYF
TRBV5-6 CASSSQGPGELFF
TRBV5-6 CASRQQSTDTQYF
TRBV30 CAWSLTSYVWEQYF
TRBV7-2 CASSSQGADEQYF
TRBV27 CASSWGGSYTTTDTQYF
TRBV9 CASSKNSGRNIQYF
TRBV5-1 CASSLVGDRNNEQFF
TRBV9 CASNQGASGELFF
TRBV5-5 CASSHGRGSYNEQFF
TRBV19 CASSTGLAVDQETQYF
TRBV7-9 CASSLGQGGYGYTF
TRBV11-3 CASHGKAEAFF
TRBV7-9 CASSSYTQYF
TRBV11-2 CASSLVGTGPTYEQFF
TRBV7-3 CASSEHPPPGEQYF
TRBV9 CASSVGQGLETQYF
TRBV21-1 CASSSLRSTAGPGEQYF
TRBV2 CASRRQGANYGYTF
TRBV7-2 CASSLGGSYNEQFF
TRBV27 CASSSTGGVGYTF
TRBV14 CASSQLQYYGYTF
TRBV5-5 CASSLRFREPPGGDTQYF
TRBV29-1 CSVRTDTQYF
TRBV7-9 CASSLGQGEGEQYF
TRBV5-8 CASSLEGVEQFF